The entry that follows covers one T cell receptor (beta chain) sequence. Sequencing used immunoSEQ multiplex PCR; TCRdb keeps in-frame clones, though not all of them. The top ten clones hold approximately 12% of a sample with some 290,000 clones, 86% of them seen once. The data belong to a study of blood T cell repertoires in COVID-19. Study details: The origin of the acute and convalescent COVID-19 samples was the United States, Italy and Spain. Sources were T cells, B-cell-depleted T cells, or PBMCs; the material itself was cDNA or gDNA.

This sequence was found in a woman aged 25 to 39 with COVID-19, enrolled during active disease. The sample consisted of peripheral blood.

The CDR3 protein is CASSQNRETQYF. Here the CDR3 DNA reads TGTGCCAGCAGCCAAAATCGAGAGACCCAGTACTTC. The chain joins TRBV3-1 (or the pseudogene TRBV3-2) to TRBJ2-5; no clear D gene. In germline, CDR1 is LGHDT, CDR2 YNNKEL (reference sequence). This CDR3 region has 12 residues. Trimming removed 2 bases at V and 4 bases at J, with 5 bases between.